Below, 22 T cell receptor beta chains from the same sample are listed, as sequenced in a study of T cell repertoires in cytomegalovirus infection. In TCRdb, the reads were re-called with MiXCR into one record per CDR3 protein. The sample yields some 30,000 distinct CDR3 sequences, about 19% seen once. Antigens of these TCRs are unknown. This material consisted of CD8+ T cells from cultured PBMCs, taken from culture after CMV antigen stimulation. The receptors were gathered from a human donor in good health (CMV status not recorded). Some clones in this sample may be carry-over from other donors' samples.

This clonotype was recorded only once. The gene calls are TRBV6-6 and TRBJ2-2; 7 bases map to TRBD2. Germline lookup yields CDR1 MNHNY and CDR2 SVGAGI (reference sequence). The CDR3 totals 15 residues. With V trimmed by 8 bases and J by 7 bases, 13 bases remained unmatched. The CDR3 region has the DNA TGTGCCAGCGGTTTTTCGGGGGGAGGTGACGGGGAGCTGTTTTTT. This sequence encodes CASGFSGGGDGELFF.

This clonotype turned up a few times. CDR3 nucleotides: TGCAGCGTTGCCAGCAACAATCAGCCCCAGCATTTT. It is translated as CSVASNNQPQHF. The chain combines TRBV29-1 with TRBJ1-5, with D uncertain. Trimming took 4 bases from V and 3 from J, leaving 7 bases between them. CDR3 length: 12 amino acids. Germline CDR1 and CDR2: SQVTM and ANQGSEA.

There are many counts of this clonotype. The rearrangement uses TRBV7-8 and TRBJ1-4; the match to TRBD1 covers 9 bases. CDR3 length: 19 amino acids. Per the germline V gene, CDR1 is SGHVS and CDR2 is FQNEAQ. V lost 1 base, J lost 5 bases, and 14 bases stayed unmatched. CDR3 loop: CASSLVRHQRTGDNEKLFF. CDR3 nucleotide sequence: TGTGCCAGCAGCTTAGTTAGGCATCAGAGGACAGGGGACAATGAAAAACTGTTTTTT.

This clonotype was detected only a few times. The rearrangement uses TRBV4-1 and TRBJ2-1; tentatively, D is TRBD1 (6 bases). Trimming stripped 0 bases from V and 4 bases from J, with 10 bases between. This CDR3 contains 15 residues. Germline values: CDR1 MGHRA, CDR2 YSYEKL. The CDR3 DNA sequence: TGCGCCAGCAGCCAAGACAGGGGAATATACAATGAGCAGTTCTTC. It encodes CASSQDRGIYNEQFF.

The V call is TRBV5-6, the J call TRBJ1-1; D remains unclear. Germline V lookup: CDR1 SGHDT, CDR2 YYEEEE. Trimming left V 6 bases short and J 6 bases short, with 15 bases between. This CDR3 comprises 13 residues. The CDR3, as DNA: TGTGCCAGCAAGAGTTCAGCGCGACCTGAAGCTTTCTTT. This encodes CASKSSARPEAFF.

This clonotype was found a few times. The chain combines TRBV7-2 with TRBJ1-1; D unclear. Germline V lookup: CDR1 SGHTA, CDR2 FQGNSA. The V and J ends lost 4 bases and 1 base respectively, with 10 bases between them. This CDR3 is built from 14 residues. The DNA for the CDR3 is TGTGCCAGCAGCTCACAGACGGCGAACACTGAAGCTTTCTTT. It is translated as CASSSQTANTEAFF. Full variable domain (rest looked up from reference TRBV7-2 and TRBJ1-1): GAGVSQSPSNKVTEKGKDVELRCDPISGHTALYWYRQSLGQGLEFLIYFQGNSAPDKSGLPSDRFSAERTGGSVSTLTIQRTQQEDSAVYLCASSSQTANTEAFFGQGTRLTVV.

This clonotype was counted only a few times. The chain combines TRBV19 with TRBJ2-3; TRBD1 is a possible D gene (6 bases). Trimming removed 5 bases at V and 0 bases at J, with 12 bases between. Germline CDR1 LNHDA, CDR2 SQIVND (reference sequence). This CDR3 region has 15 residues. CDR3 nucleotide sequence: TGTGCCAGTAGTGCCCGGGACACCAGCACAGATACGCAGTATTTT. Translation gives CASSARDTSTDTQYF. The variable domain in full, completed from reference TRBV19 and TRBJ2-3, reads DGGITQSPKYLFRKEGQNVTLSCEQNLNHDAMYWYRQDPGQGLRLIYYSQIVNDFQKGDIAEGYSVSREKKESFPLTVTSAQKNPTAFYLCASSARDTSTDTQYFGPGTRLTVL.

The chain carries TRBV9 and TRBJ2-7, with TRBD1 matching 7 bases. Germline V lookup: CDR1 SGDLS, CDR2 YYNGEE. The CDR3 is 16 residues long. V was pared by 0 bases and J by 3 bases, with 9 bases of the junction left unmatched. The CDR3 region is CASSVAESGQNYEQYF. In nucleotides, the CDR3 is TGTGCCAGCAGCGTAGCGGAGTCGGGACAGAACTACGAGCAGTACTTC.

The chain recombines TRBV28 with TRBJ2-1; D gene ambiguous. The CDR3 loop spans 13 amino acids. V lost 9 bases and J 2 bases, leaving 11 bases between the germline ends. CDR1 is MDHEN and CDR2 is SYDVKM in the germline V gene. The CDR3 loop reads CASRAKPYNEQFF. The CDR3, as DNA: TGTGCCAGTCGGGCGAAACCCTACAATGAGCAGTTCTTC.

The chain has TRBV7-2 and TRBJ2-1; D unclear. CDR3 length equals 13 residues. V was cut by 1 base and J by 8 bases, with 9 bases left in between. Germline CDR1 is SGHTA and CDR2 is FQGNSA. The CDR3, as DNA: TGTGCCAGCAGCTTAGTTCCCAGAGATGAGCAGTTCTTC. Translated, it gives CASSLVPRDEQFF.

The rearrangement links TRBV7-2 to TRBJ2-5; TRBD2 matches 7 bases. CDR3 length: 16 amino acids. The V gene's germline CDR1 is SGHTA and CDR2 FQGNSA. The V and J ends lost 2 bases and 1 base, in that order; junction bases with no gene match: 7. The CDR3 DNA sequence: TGTGCCAGCAGCTTAAACGGCGGGAGAGGCCAAGAGACCCAGTACTTC. It is translated as CASSLNGGRGQETQYF.

The sample holds many counts of this clonotype. The chain couples TRBV7-8 to TRBJ2-2; TRBD2 aligns across 12 bases. The ends lost 5 bases at V and 3 bases at J; junction bases unmatched: 7. This CDR3 is 17 amino acids long. Per germline, CDR1 SGHVS and CDR2 FQNEAQ. The DNA of the CDR3 is TGTGCCAGCAGCCCTACTAGCGGGAGGCCGGACACCGGGGAGCTGTTTTTT. Translated: CASSPTSGRPDTGELFF.

V and J are TRBV7-9 and TRBJ2-3; D is unresolved. CDR1 is SEHNR and CDR2 is FQNEAQ in the germline V gene (reference sequence). This CDR3 spans 14 amino acids. With 5 bases removed from V and 9 bases from J, the gap between germline ends came to 18 bases. CDR3 protein: CASSGSRPPGTQYF. The CDR3 DNA is TGTGCCAGCAGCGGGTCTCGCCCCCCTGGCACGCAGTATTTT. Full variable domain (rest looked up from reference TRBV7-9 and TRBJ2-3): DTGVSQNPRHKITKRGQNVTFRCDPISEHNRLYWYRQTLGQGPEFLTYFQNEAQLEKSRLLSDRFSAERPKGSFSTLEIQRTEQGDSAMYLCASSGSRPPGTQYFGPGTRLTVL.

This clonotype is termed medium-sized. This rearrangement joins TRBV7-2 to TRBJ2-3; TRBD2 is a possible D gene (6 bases). This CDR3 has 15 residues. Trimming removed 5 bases from V and 0 bases from J, with 12 bases in between. CDR1 and CDR2 (germline): SGHTA, FQGNSA. This CDR3 is CASSPPGDSTDTQYF. In nucleotides, the CDR3 is TGTGCCAGCAGCCCCCCGGGGGATAGCACAGATACGCAGTATTTT.

This clonotype has only a few counts. DNA for the CDR3: TGTGCCAGCAGCCCAAGAGGGACAGGGTTACGGGAGCAGTTCTTC. Its translation: CASSPRGTGLREQFF. The rearrangement uses TRBV11-1 and TRBJ2-1; 9 bases fit TRBD1. V lost 5 bases to trimming and J lost 10 bases; unmatched junction nucleotides: 12. CDR1 and CDR2 (germline): SGHAT, FQDESV (reference sequence). The CDR3 is 15 amino acids. Full variable domain (outside the CDR3, taken from reference TRBV11-1 and TRBJ2-1): EAEVAQSPRYKITEKSQAVAFWCDPISGHATLYWYRQILGQGPELLVQFQDESVVDDSQLPKDRFSAERLKGVDSTLKIQPAELGDSAMYLCASSPRGTGLREQFFGPGTRLTVL.

This chain joins TRBV7-2 and TRBJ2-1; 7 bases line up with TRBD1. CDR1 SGHTA and CDR2 FQGNSA come from the germline V gene. After removal of 1 base from V and 13 bases from J, the junction contained 10 bases not matched to a gene. This CDR3 is 14 amino acids long. The CDR3 DNA sequence: TGTGCCAGCAGCTTAGTTGTTGGTCAGGGGGACCAGTTCTTC. This gives the protein CASSLVVGQGDQFF.

In its sample, this clonotype was seen a few times. This chain uses TRBV20-1 with TRBJ2-1, with 7 bases identical to TRBD1. The CDR3 has 14 residues. Per the germline V gene, CDR1 is DFQATT and CDR2 is SNEGSKA (reference sequence). CDR3 protein: CSSTGVLSSEEQFF. CDR3 sequence (DNA): TGCAGCAGTACAGGGGTTCTAAGTTCAGAGGAGCAGTTCTTC.

The chain couples TRBV7-6 to TRBJ1-5; D gene unclear. This CDR3 is 12 amino acids long. V gave up 2 bases and J gave up 6 bases, with 5 bases separating them. CDR1 and CDR2 from the germline V gene are SGHVS and FNYEAQ. DNA for the CDR3: TGTGCCAGCAGCTTATGGGGTCAGCCCCAGCATTTT. Protein sequence: CASSLWGQPQHF.

This clonotype was counted ten times or more. V usage is TRBV7-2 and J usage is TRBJ2-1, with 15 bases aligning to TRBD2. Trimming took 5 bases from V and 10 from J; bases not matched to a gene: 15. The CDR3 extends over 18 amino acids. The germline CDR1 and CDR2 sequences are SGHTA and FQGNSA. CDR3 region: CASSVPWTSGGAGREQFF. The DNA of the CDR3 is TGTGCCAGCAGCGTACCGTGGACTAGCGGGGGGGCGGGTAGGGAGCAGTTCTTC.

This clonotype was found once. J is TRBJ2-7 and V is TRBV7-9; D unresolved. CDR3 length: 13 amino acids. From germline, CDR1 is SEHNR and CDR2 FQNEAQ (reference sequence). Trimming shortened V by 1 base and J by 6 bases, and 10 bases separated the two germline ends. CDR3 amino acids: CASSLDQVIEQYF. As DNA, the CDR3 is TGTGCCAGCAGCTTAGACCAAGTAATCGAGCAGTACTTC.

The chain joins TRBV5-1 to TRBJ2-5, with 9 bases lining up with TRBD2. Trimming removed 4 bases from V and 4 bases from J; junction bases left unmatched: 5. Germline lookup yields CDR1 SGHRS and CDR2 YFSETQ. The CDR3 consists of 14 residues. CDR3 bases: TGCGCCAGCAGCCCCGCAGCGGGGGGAGAGACCCAGTACTTC. Its translation: CASSPAAGGETQYF.

In its sample, this clonotype was seen a few times. The V gene is TRBV7-8, the J gene TRBJ2-5; tentatively, D is TRBD1 or TRBD2 (5 bases each). Germline CDR1 is SGHVS and CDR2 is FQNEAQ. With 5 bases removed from V and 7 bases from J, the gap between germline ends came to 8 bases. The CDR3 length is 11 residues. CDR3 amino acids: CASSRGGTQYF. The DNA of the CDR3 is TGTGCCAGCAGCCGTGGGGGGACCCAGTACTTC.